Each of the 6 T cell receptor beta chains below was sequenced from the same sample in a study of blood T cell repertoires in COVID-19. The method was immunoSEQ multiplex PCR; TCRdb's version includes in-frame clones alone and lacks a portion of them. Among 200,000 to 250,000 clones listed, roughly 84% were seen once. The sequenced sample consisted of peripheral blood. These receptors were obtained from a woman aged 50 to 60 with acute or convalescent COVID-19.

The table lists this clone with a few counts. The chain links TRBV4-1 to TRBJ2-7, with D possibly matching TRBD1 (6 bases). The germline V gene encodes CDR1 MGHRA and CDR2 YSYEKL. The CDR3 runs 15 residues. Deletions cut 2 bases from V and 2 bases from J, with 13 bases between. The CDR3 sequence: CASSQSTGSPYEQYF. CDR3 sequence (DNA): TGCGCCAGCAGCCAATCCACAGGGTCCCCCTACGAGCAGTACTTC.

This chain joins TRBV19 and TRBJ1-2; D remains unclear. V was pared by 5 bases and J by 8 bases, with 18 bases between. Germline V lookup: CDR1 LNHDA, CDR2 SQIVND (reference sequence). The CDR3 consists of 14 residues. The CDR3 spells CASSPNVGSDGYTF. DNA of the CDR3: TGTGCCAGTAGTCCTAACGTGGGCTCTGACGGCTACACCTTC.

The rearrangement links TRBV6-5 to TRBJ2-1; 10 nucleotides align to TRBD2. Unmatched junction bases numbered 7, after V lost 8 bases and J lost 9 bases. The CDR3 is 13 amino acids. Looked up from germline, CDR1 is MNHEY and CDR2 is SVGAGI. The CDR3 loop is CASVQRGGGEQFF. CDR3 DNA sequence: TGTGCCAGCGTACAGCGGGGGGGTGGTGAGCAGTTCTTC.

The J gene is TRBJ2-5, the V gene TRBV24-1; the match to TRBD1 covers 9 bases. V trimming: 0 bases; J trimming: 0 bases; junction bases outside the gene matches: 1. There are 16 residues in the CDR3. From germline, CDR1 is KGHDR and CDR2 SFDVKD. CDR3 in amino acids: CATSDLDRGDQETQYF. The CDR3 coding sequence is TGTGCCACCAGTGATTTGGACAGGGGGGACCAAGAGACCCAGTACTTC.

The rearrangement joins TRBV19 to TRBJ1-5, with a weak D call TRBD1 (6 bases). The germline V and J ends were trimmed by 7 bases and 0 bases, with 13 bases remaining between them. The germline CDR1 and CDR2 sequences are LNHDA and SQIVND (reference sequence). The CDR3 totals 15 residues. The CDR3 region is CASKRGGLSNQPQHF. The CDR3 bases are TGTGCCAGTAAAAGGGGGGGACTTAGCAATCAGCCCCAGCATTTT.

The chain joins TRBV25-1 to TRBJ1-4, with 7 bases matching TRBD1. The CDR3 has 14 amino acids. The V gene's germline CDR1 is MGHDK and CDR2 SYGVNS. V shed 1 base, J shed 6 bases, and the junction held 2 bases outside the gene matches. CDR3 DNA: TGTGCCAGCAGTGAATTTACAGGGGATGAAAAACTGTTTTTT. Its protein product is CASSEFTGDEKLFF.